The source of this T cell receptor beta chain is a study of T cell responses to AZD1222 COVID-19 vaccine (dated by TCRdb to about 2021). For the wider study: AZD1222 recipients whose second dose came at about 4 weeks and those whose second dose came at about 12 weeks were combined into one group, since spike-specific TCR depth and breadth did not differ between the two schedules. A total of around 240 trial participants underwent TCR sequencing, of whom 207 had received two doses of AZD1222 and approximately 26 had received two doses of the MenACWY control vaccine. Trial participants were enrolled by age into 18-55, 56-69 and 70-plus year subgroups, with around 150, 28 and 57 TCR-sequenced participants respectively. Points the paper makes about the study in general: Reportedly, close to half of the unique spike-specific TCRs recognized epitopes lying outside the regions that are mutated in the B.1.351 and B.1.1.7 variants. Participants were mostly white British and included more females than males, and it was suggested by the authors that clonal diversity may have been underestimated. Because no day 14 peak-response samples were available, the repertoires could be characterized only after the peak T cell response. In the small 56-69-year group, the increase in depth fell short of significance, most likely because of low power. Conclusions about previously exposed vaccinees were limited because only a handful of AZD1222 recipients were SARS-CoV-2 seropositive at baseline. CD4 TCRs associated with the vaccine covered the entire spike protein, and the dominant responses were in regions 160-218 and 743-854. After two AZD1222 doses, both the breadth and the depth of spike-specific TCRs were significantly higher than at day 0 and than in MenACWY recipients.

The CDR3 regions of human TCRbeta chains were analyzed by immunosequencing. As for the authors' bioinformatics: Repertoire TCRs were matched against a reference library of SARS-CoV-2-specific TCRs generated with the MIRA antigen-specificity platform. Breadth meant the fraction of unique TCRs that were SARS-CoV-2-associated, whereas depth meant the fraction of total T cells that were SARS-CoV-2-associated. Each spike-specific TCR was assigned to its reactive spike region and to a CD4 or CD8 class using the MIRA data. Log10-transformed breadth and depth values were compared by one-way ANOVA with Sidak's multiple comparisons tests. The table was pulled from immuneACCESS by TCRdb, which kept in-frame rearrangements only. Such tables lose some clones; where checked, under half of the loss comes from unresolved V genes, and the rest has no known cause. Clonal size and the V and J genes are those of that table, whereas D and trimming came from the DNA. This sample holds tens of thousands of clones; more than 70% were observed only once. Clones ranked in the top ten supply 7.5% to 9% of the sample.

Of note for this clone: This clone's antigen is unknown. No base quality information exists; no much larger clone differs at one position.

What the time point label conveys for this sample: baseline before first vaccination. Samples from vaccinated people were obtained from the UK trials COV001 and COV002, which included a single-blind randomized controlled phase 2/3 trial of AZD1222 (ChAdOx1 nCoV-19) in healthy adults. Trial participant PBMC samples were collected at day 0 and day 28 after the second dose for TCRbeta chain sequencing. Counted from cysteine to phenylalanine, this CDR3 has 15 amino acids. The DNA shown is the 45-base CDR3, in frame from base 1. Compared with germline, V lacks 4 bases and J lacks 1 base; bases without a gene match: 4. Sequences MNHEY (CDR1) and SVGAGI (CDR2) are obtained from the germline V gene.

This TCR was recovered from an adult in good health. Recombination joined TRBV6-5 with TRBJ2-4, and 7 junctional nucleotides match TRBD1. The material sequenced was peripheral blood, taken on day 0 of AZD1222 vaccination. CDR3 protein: CASSSTGVAKNIQYF. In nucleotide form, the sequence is TGTGCCAGCAGTTCAACAGGGGTGGCCAAAAACATTCAGTACTTC.